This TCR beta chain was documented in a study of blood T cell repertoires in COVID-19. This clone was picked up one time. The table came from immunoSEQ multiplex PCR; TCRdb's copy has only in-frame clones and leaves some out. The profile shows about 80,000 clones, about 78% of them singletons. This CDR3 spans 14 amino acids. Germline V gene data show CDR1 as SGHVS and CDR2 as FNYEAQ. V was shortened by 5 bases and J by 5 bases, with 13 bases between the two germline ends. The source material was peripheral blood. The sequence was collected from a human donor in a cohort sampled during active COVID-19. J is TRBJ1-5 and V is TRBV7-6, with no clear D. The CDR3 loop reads CASSPWTGDQPQHF. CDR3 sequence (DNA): TGTGCCAGCAGCCCGTGGACCGGGGATCAGCCCCAGCATTTT.